These T cell receptor beta chains were read from a single sample in a study of blood T cell repertoires in COVID-19. Here immunoSEQ multiplex PCR was the method, and the copy in TCRdb shows in-frame clones only, minus some. Counted here are fewer than 200,000 clones, over 70% occurring once; the ten biggest clones make up about 3.6%. Sequencing was performed on PBMCs or T cells enriched from blood (not recorded which). Receptors originate from a woman aged 45 to 65 in a cohort exposed to, infected with or recovered from COVID-19 (not recorded which). CDR3s include the opening cysteine and the closing phenylalanine or tryptophan. A D gene is named only where the DNA matches it firmly. Size values are once, few and many counts, or a class for expanded clones, and some rows have none.

>TRBD2|TRBV11-2|.|TRBJ2-7
TGTGCCAGCAGTTTATACGGGGCTGGGGACTATAGTATTCACGAGCAGTACTTC
CASSLYGAGDYSIHEQYF
>.|TRBV30|few|TRBJ1-5
TGTGCCTGGAGTGGGAGCTCCCTCAATCAGCCCCAGCATTTT
CAWSGSSLNQPQHF
>TRBD1|TRBV5-1|.|TRBJ2-6
TGCGCCAGCAGCCCGGATGGACAGGGGGCGAGTGGGGCCAACGTCCTGACTTTC
CASSPDGQGASGANVLTF
>TRBD2|TRBV19|.|TRBJ2-5
TGTGCCAGTAGTATTAGTAGCGGGAGGGCCGTCGAGACCCAGTACTTC
CASSISSGRAVETQYF
>.|TRBV12-3/TRBV12-4|.|TRBJ2-3
TGTGCCAGCAGCCCCGTTTACACAGATACGCAGTATTTT
CASSPVYTDTQYF
>TRBD2|TRBV2|.|TRBJ2-5
TGTGCCAGCAGTGCCGGGACTAGCGGGGGGAGCTTCCAAGAGACCCAGTACTTC
CASSAGTSGGSFQETQYF
>.|TRBV28|.|TRBJ2-7
TGTGCCAGCAGCGGTCGCGGACAGCCCTCCTACGAGCAGTACTTC
CASSGRGQPSYEQYF
>.|TRBV5-4|.|TRBJ1-3
TGTGCCAGCTCAACGTACGGGGGAAACACCATATATTTT
CASSTYGGNTIYF
>.|TRBV28|.|TRBJ1-6
TGTGCCAGCACTCCCGGGGGGGGTAATTCACCCCTCCACTTT
CASTPGGGNSPLHF
>.|TRBV5-1|.|TRBJ2-3
TGCGCCAGCAGCTCATCAGGGGCCGGCACAGATACGCAGTATTTT
CASSSSGAGTDTQYF
>TRBD1|TRBV19|.|TRBJ2-7
TGTGCCAGTAGAAAGCGGACAGGGGGCTACTACGAGCAGTACTTC
CASRKRTGGYYEQYF
>.|TRBV9|once|TRBJ2-6
TGTGCCAGCAAGTCTGGCAGTGGGGCCAACGTCCTGACTTTC
CASKSGSGANVLTF
>.|TRBV5-1|.|TRBJ1-1
TGCGCCAGCAGCTTGGCTCCAGGGGCGCACACTGAAGCTTTCTTT
CASSLAPGAHTEAFF
>.|TRBV9|few|TRBJ2-2
TGTGCCAGCAGCGTAGGTCAAAACACCGGGGAGCTGTTTTTT
CASSVGQNTGELFF
>TRBD2|TRBV7-3|once|TRBJ2-1
TGTGCCAGCAGCTCTTACCCCGGGACTAGCGGGAAAGTTGAGCAGTTCTTC
CASSSYPGTSGKVEQFF
>TRBD2|TRBV18|once|TRBJ2-3
TGTGCCAGCTCAGAGGCTAGCGGGGGGCCCACAGATACGCAGTATTTT
CASSEASGGPTDTQYF
>TRBD2|TRBV5-4|.|TRBJ2-7
TGTGCCAGCAGCTTGGGAGCGGGGACCTCCTACGAGCAGTACTTC
CASSLGAGTSYEQYF
>.|TRBV30|.|TRBJ1-4
TGTGCCTGGAGTGGGGGGGAAAATGAAAAACTGTTTTTT
CAWSGGENEKLFF
>TRBD1|TRBV27|.|TRBJ2-5
TGTGCCAGCAGTTCGAACCGGGACAGGGGATTGGGGACCCAGTACTTC
CASSSNRDRGLGTQYF
>TRBD1|TRBV27|many|TRBJ2-7
TGTGCCAGCAAATCCTGGACAGGGGCCAGCTCCTACGAGCAGTACTTC
CASKSWTGASSYEQYF
>TRBD1|TRBV28|.|TRBJ2-2
TGTGCCACCAAGCCCGAAGGGGGCTACCTAACCGGGGAGCTGTTTTTT
CATKPEGGYLTGELFF
>TRBD1|TRBV6-5|.|TRBJ2-7
TGTGCCAGCAGTTACTCGAGGACAGGGGGCCCCTACGAGCAGTACTTC
CASSYSRTGGPYEQYF
>TRBD1|TRBV7-2|.|TRBJ2-1
TGTGCCAGCAGCACCCGTCCCGGGACAGGGGCCGAGCAGTTCTTC
CASSTRPGTGAEQFF
>.|TRBV11-2|.|TRBJ2-4
TGTGCCAGCAGCCCCAACACTAAGGGGTTTGCCAAAAACATTCAGTACTTC
CASSPNTKGFAKNIQYF
>.|TRBV6-5|.|TRBJ1-2
TGTGCCAGCAGTTACCTCGGGGGCTACACCTTC
CASSYLGGYTF
>.|TRBV7-3|.|TRBJ2-6
TGTGCCAGCAGCTCGCCTTACAGTAGCTCTGGGGCCAACGTCCTGACTTTC
CASSSPYSSSGANVLTF
>.|TRBV5-1|few|TRBJ1-2
TGCGCCAGCAGCTTGGAGGGGTCCTATGGCTACACCTTC
CASSLEGSYGYTF
>.|TRBV28|.|TRBJ1-2
TGTGCCAGCAGCCTCGGGGGGTTGGACTATGGCTACACCTTC
CASSLGGLDYGYTF
>.|TRBV10-2|.|TRBJ2-7
TGCGCCAGCAGTGAGATCGCCATGGTAGCGGAGTACGAGCAGTACTTC
CASSEIAMVAEYEQYF
>.|TRBV28|.|TRBJ2-3
TGTGCCAGCAGTTTAGGGACTCAGGGCCCCCCGGATACGCAGTATTTT
CASSLGTQGPPDTQYF
>.|TRBV29-1|.|TRBJ1-4
TGCAGCGTTAGGCCGGGAGCAACTAATGAAAAACTGTTTTTT
CSVRPGATNEKLFF
>TRBD1|TRBV18|.|TRBJ2-6
TGTGCCAGCTCATCATCAATACAAGACAGGGGCGGCAACGTCCTGACTTTC
CASSSSIQDRGGNVLTF
>TRBD2|TRBV29-1|.|TRBJ2-1
TGCAGCGTTGAGGAAGGTCGACTAGCGGTAACCTACAATGAGCAGTTCTTC
CSVEEGRLAVTYNEQFF
>.|TRBV18|.|TRBJ1-5
TGTGCCAGCTCACCACTTCACTCGGAGAATCAGCCCCAGCATTTT
CASSPLHSENQPQHF
>TRBD2|TRBV7-6|.|TRBJ2-2
TGTGCCAGCAGCTTAGGTAGCGGGAATACCGGGGAGCTGTTTTTT
CASSLGSGNTGELFF
>.|TRBV5-3|.|TRBJ2-7
TGTGCCAGAAGCTTGGTTCAGCGACTCTCCTACGAGCAGTACTTC
CARSLVQRLSYEQYF
>TRBD1|TRBV5-6|.|TRBJ1-4
TGTGCCAGCACCTTGCTTGGGGACAGGGGGGGAACTAATGAAAAACTGTTTTTT
CASTLLGDRGGTNEKLFF
>TRBD1|TRBV7-2|few|TRBJ1-6
TGTGCCAGCAGCGCCAACCGGGACAGGACTCGTTCACCCCTCCACTTT
CASSANRDRTRSPLHF
>.|TRBV7-2|.|TRBJ2-7
TGTGCCAGCAGCCTAGACTACGTGAGCTCCTACGAGCAGTACTTC
CASSLDYVSSYEQYF
>.|TRBV24-1|.|TRBJ2-7
TGTGCCACCAGTGATCAGGATTCCTCCTACGAGCAGTACTTC
CATSDQDSSYEQYF
>.|TRBV28|once|TRBJ1-5
TGTGCCAGCAGCCTAGGACAGAGCAATCAGCCCCAGCATTTT
CASSLGQSNQPQHF
>.|TRBV5-5|.|TRBJ1-6
TGTGCCAGCAGTTCAGAGACAGGCGATTCACCCCTCCACTTT
CASSSETGDSPLHF
>TRBD1|TRBV7-9|.|TRBJ2-1
TGTGCCAGCAGCTTAGAACAGGGGTTAAATGAGCAGTTCTTC
CASSLEQGLNEQFF
>.|TRBV5-4|.|TRBJ2-5
TGTGCCAGCAGCTTGGCCCAGGGGCAAGAGACCCAGTACTTC
CASSLAQGQETQYF
>TRBD1|TRBV5-1|.|TRBJ1-3
TGCGCCAGCAGCTTGGGGTCAGGGGGCTCGGGAAACACCATATATTTT
CASSLGSGGSGNTIYF
>.|TRBV6-5|.|TRBJ2-2
TGTGCCAGCAGTTTAGGGGCGGCGAACACCGGGGAGCTGTTTTTT
CASSLGAANTGELFF
>.|TRBV7-8|.|TRBJ1-6
TGTGCCAGCACCCAGACGGAGTTTGATAATTCACCCCTCCACTTT
CASTQTEFDNSPLHF
>.|TRBV2|.|TRBJ1-1
TGTGCCAGCAGTGAGGACAGAGGGAACACTGAAGCTTTCTTT
CASSEDRGNTEAFF
>.|TRBV2|.|TRBJ1-5
TGTGCCAGCAGCCAGCGGGTTTCGGAGCCCCAGCATTTT
CASSQRVSEPQHF
>.|TRBV10-2|.|TRBJ2-7
TGCGCCAGCAGTGACGAGGGCAGCGAGCAGTACTTC
CASSDEGSEQYF
>.|TRBV9|.|TRBJ2-3
TGTGCCAGCAGCGGACTAACAGATACGCAGTATTTT
CASSGLTDTQYF
>TRBD2|TRBV4-2|.|TRBJ2-3
TGTGCCAGCAGCCAAGATAGGTTGAGCGGGAGAGGTCAGGATACGCAGTATTTT
CASSQDRLSGRGQDTQYF